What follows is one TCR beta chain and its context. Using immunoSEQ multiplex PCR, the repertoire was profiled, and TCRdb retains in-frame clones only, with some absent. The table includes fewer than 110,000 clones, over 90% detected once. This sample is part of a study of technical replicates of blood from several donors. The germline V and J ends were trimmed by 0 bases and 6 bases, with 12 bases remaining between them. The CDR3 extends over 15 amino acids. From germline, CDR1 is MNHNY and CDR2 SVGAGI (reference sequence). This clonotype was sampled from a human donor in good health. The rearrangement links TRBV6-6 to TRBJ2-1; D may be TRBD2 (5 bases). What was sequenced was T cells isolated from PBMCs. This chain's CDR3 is CASSYSLGGSNEQFF. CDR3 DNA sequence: TGTGCCAGCAGTTACTCACTAGGTGGTAGCAATGAGCAGTTCTTC.